The 3 T cell receptor beta chains presented below share a single source sample, sequenced in a study of T cell repertoires in ileal Crohn's disease. Data came from immunoSEQ multiplex PCR; TCRdb stores just in-frame clones and leaves some out. The table lists around 7,500 clones, 70% of them singletons. The sequenced sample consisted of ileal tissue. The receptor set was obtained from an adult with Crohn's disease.

The chain recombines TRBV5-1 with TRBJ1-6; D not resolved. The ends were cut back, 3 bases at V and 0 bases at J, with 10 bases in the middle. Germline CDR1 and CDR2: SGHRS and YFSETQ. The CDR3 length is 16 residues. The CDR3 loop reads CASSSDTGSYNSPLHF. The CDR3 DNA sequence: TGCGCCAGCAGCTCAGATACGGGCTCCTATAATTCACCCCTCCACTTT. The complete variable domain, with remaining parts taken from reference TRBV5-1 and TRBJ1-6, reads KAGVTQTPRYLIKTRGQQVTLSCSPISGHRSVSWYQQTPGQGLQFLFEYFSETQRNKGNFPGRFSGRQFSNSRSEMNVSTLELGDSALYLCASSSDTGSYNSPLHFGNGTRLTVT.

This clone has just a few counts. The chain links TRBV6-1 to TRBJ1-2; possible D gene TRBD1, 5 bases. The V end was cut by 8 bases, the J end by 4 bases, with 14 bases between. The CDR3 is made up of 13 amino acids. Looked up from germline, CDR1 is MNHNS and CDR2 is SASEGT. The DNA of the CDR3 is TGTGCCAGCGGGCGGGGCCCGGGCTATGGCTACACCTTC. Its translation is CASGRGPGYGYTF.

The chain uses TRBV11-2 and TRBJ2-5; the match to TRBD1 covers 8 bases. TRBJ2-7 matches the DNA end more closely, so the J call is doubtful. The CDR3 extends over 15 amino acids. Germline V CDR1 and CDR2: SGHAT, FQNNGV. The CDR3 nucleotides are TGTGCCAGCAGCCGCACCGGACAGGGTTTGGGCGAGCAGTACTTC. Translated, it gives CASSRTGQGLGEQYF.